This TCR beta chain was documented in a study of cytomegalovirus exposure and HLA in healthy donors. The study's findings and limits: In vitro experiments confirmed that three CMV-associated chains were specific for CMV antigens.

About this clone: Its antigen is not identified.

Germline CDR1 is SGHAT and CDR2 is FQNNGV. The CDR3 is made up of 13 amino acids. V was shortened by 4 bases and J by 1 base, with 8 bases between the two germline ends. Clones were sequenced by immunoSEQ multiplex PCR, and TCRdb holds only the in-frame ones, with some missing. Of tens of thousands of clones in the sample, just under 95% are singletons; the top ten hold roughly 1.4%. The V gene is TRBV11-2, the J gene TRBJ2-7; possible D gene TRBD2, 6 bases. The sequenced material came from PBMCs. The clonotype was recovered from a man between 18 and 35 years old in good health and CMV-seropositive. This chain's CDR3 is CASSSGSSYEQYF. DNA of the CDR3: TGTGCCAGCAGCTCCGGGAGTTCCTACGAGCAGTACTTC.